Below are 30 T cell receptor beta chains sequenced from a single sample in a study of shared clonotypes between healthy human individuals. Assay: immunoSEQ multiplex PCR; the TCRdb copy retains only in-frame clones and omits some. The data contain 550,000 to 800,000 clones, around 74% of them seen just once; the ten biggest clones take up over 1.5%. Source material: memory CD4+ T cells sorted from blood. As for subset: CD45RA-negative fraction. The source is a woman aged 25-40 years in good health.

Many counts were recorded for this clone. Other DNA variants within this sample encode the same CDR3. V is TRBV28 and J is TRBJ1-1; D perhaps matches TRBD1 (5 bases). Deletions cut 5 bases from V and 1 base from J, with 14 bases between. Per germline, CDR1 MDHEN and CDR2 SYDVKM. CDR3 size: 15 residues. The CDR3 region is CASSPRGLTNTEAFF. CDR3 nucleotides: TGTGCCAGCAGTCCCCGGGGACTTACGAACACTGAAGCTTTCTTT.

This clone was seen once. The rearrangement joins TRBV6-1 to TRBJ2-7, with D perhaps matching TRBD1 or TRBD2 (5 bases each). The CDR3 runs 15 residues. V gave up 5 bases and J gave up 2 bases, with 16 bases separating them. CDR1 and CDR2 (germline): MNHNS, SASEGT. The CDR3 DNA reads as TGTGCCAGCAGTAAAGGACGGGGCAGCGCCTACGAGCAGTACTTC. Amino acid sequence: CASSKGRGSAYEQYF.

The chain couples TRBV28 to TRBJ2-1; 8 bases match TRBD1. The germline gives CDR1 MDHEN, CDR2 SYDVKM. V lost 6 bases, J lost 15 bases, and 10 bases stayed unmatched. This CDR3 contains 12 residues. The CDR3 nucleotides are TGTGCCAGCAGGGCCTCGGGACAGGCTACGTTCTTC. Its translation is CASRASGQATFF.

This clone showed up just once. The chain recombines TRBV28 with TRBJ2-1; 7 nucleotides align to TRBD2. V trimming: 5 bases; J trimming: 1 base; junction bases outside the gene matches: 5. This CDR3 comprises 15 residues. In germline, CDR1 is MDHEN, CDR2 SYDVKM. CDR3 nucleotide sequence: TGTGCCAGCAGTCACAGGACTAGGTCCTACAATGAGCAGTTCTTC. Protein: CASSHRTRSYNEQFF.

The V gene is TRBV18, the J gene TRBJ2-7; tentatively, D is TRBD2 (5 bases). CDR3 length: 17 amino acids. V dropped 3 bases and J dropped 1 base, with 19 bases sitting between them. The germline V gene encodes CDR1 KGHSH and CDR2 LQKENI. The CDR3: CASSPPSSGRRSYEQYF. The CDR3 nucleotides read TGTGCCAGCTCACCCCCCTCTTCTGGGCGGAGGTCCTACGAGCAGTACTTC.

This chain links TRBV5-1 with TRBJ1-2, with TRBD1 as a possible D gene (6 bases). The germline V gene encodes CDR1 SGHRS and CDR2 YFSETQ. CDR3 length: 14 residues. V dropped 4 bases and J dropped 4 bases, with 14 bases sitting between them. CDR3 in amino acids: CASSDTQGVYGYTF. The CDR3 DNA reads as TGCGCCAGCAGCGATACACAGGGTGTCTATGGCTACACCTTC.

This clone was seen only a few times. The V gene is TRBV27, the J gene TRBJ1-1; TRBD1 is a possible D gene (5 bases). CDR1 and CDR2 (germline): MNHEY, SMNVEV (reference sequence). The CDR3 runs 15 residues. V was pared by 3 bases and J by 0 bases, with 11 bases between. CDR3 sequence reads: CASSFGTGLNTEAFF. CDR3 sequence (DNA): TGTGCCAGCAGTTTTGGAACAGGACTGAACACTGAAGCTTTCTTT.

The chain joins TRBV2 to TRBJ2-1; 14 bases fit TRBD2. Germline V gives CDR1 SNHLY, CDR2 FYNNEI. The CDR3 loop spans 16 amino acids. After removal of 6 bases from V and 6 bases from J, the junction contained 7 bases not matched to a gene. CDR3 sequence (DNA): TGTGCCAGCAGGAAGGCCGGGACTAGCGGGAGCAATGAGCAGTTCTTC. Translating it yields CASRKAGTSGSNEQFF.

This chain uses TRBV28 with TRBJ2-5; 12 bases fit TRBD2. Germline-derived CDR1 and CDR2 are MDHEN and SYDVKM. J gave up 1 base and V 3 bases, and 9 bases lay outside the gene matches. The CDR3 length is 18 residues. CDR3 region: CASSLPGGGLAGQETQYF. As DNA, the CDR3 is TGTGCCAGCAGTTTGCCCGGTGGGGGACTAGCGGGCCAAGAGACCCAGTACTTC.

V usage is TRBV19 and J usage is TRBJ1-5, with unresolved D. V was cut by 8 bases and J by 2 bases, with 10 bases left in between. The CDR3 is 13 residues long. Germline CDR1 is LNHDA and CDR2 is SQIVND (reference sequence). As DNA, the CDR3 is TGTGCCAGTGGCGTGGGTGGCAATCAGCCCCAGCATTTT. It is translated as CASGVGGNQPQHF.

This chain joins TRBV30 and TRBJ2-3; possible D gene TRBD1, 5 bases. The length of the CDR3 is 15 residues. From germline, CDR1 is GTSNPN and CDR2 SVGIG (reference sequence). Trimming took off 2 bases at V and 2 bases at J, with 14 bases between the two ends. The CDR3 loop reads CAWSLGQGTTDTQYF. Here the CDR3 DNA reads TGTGCCTGGAGTTTGGGGCAGGGAACCACAGATACGCAGTATTTT.

The chain is built from TRBV29-1 and TRBJ2-1, with a tentative D call TRBD2 (5 bases). This CDR3 is built from 11 residues. Trimming removed 4 bases at V and 7 bases at J, with 8 bases between. Germline CDR1 is SQVTM and CDR2 is ANQGSEA. CDR3 DNA: TGCAGCGTTGTCCCGGGAAATGAGCAGTTCTTC. Translating gives CSVVPGNEQFF.

This clone was observed a handful of times. The rearrangement uses TRBV11-2 and TRBJ2-3; TRBD1 might be the D (6 bases). The CDR3 extends over 12 amino acids. Per germline, CDR1 SGHAT and CDR2 FQNNGV. V was shortened by 4 bases and J by 9 bases, with 11 bases between the two germline ends. For the CDR3, the DNA is TGTGCCAGCAGCTCAGGGGCACGAACGCAGTATTTT. Translation gives CASSSGARTQYF.

This rearrangement joins TRBV27 to TRBJ1-5; no clear D. Per germline, CDR1 MNHEY and CDR2 SMNVEV (reference sequence). This CDR3 has 14 amino acids. Trimming removed 7 bases at V and 5 bases at J, with 15 bases between. In DNA, the CDR3 is TGTGCCAGCATGGCCGGAGGACGGGATCAGCCCCAGCATTTT. Protein product: CASMAGGRDQPQHF.

The chain uses TRBV6-1 and TRBJ2-1; D remains unclear. This CDR3 has 15 amino acids. CDR1 and CDR2 (germline): MNHNS, SASEGT. V lost 6 bases and J 0 bases, leaving 12 bases between the germline ends. CDR3 sequence reads: CASRETGDSYNEQFF. In DNA form, the CDR3 reads TGTGCCAGCAGAGAGACTGGGGACTCCTACAATGAGCAGTTCTTC.

The chain links TRBV9 to TRBJ2-1, with D perhaps being TRBD1 or TRBD2 (5 bases each). Per germline, CDR1 SGDLS and CDR2 YYNGEE. CDR3 length: 11 residues. V was shortened by 7 bases and J by 9 bases, with 11 bases between the two germline ends. The CDR3 DNA sequence: TGTGCCAGCGGGACCACGCGTGAGCAGTTCTTC. This gives the protein CASGTTREQFF. Full variable domain (rest looked up from reference TRBV9 and TRBJ2-1): DSGVTQTPKHLITATGQRVTLRCSPRSGDLSVYWYQQSLDQGLQFLIQYYNGEERAKGNILERFSAQQFPDLHSELNLSSLELGDSALYFCASGTTREQFFGPGTRLTVL.

The chain employs TRBV5-1 and TRBJ2-2, with TRBD1 as a possible D gene (6 bases). This CDR3 has 14 residues. Trimming took off 4 bases at V and 7 bases at J, with 14 bases between the two ends. Germline V gives CDR1 SGHRS, CDR2 YFSETQ. The CDR3 here is CASSIYRDGGELFF. CDR3 in DNA: TGCGCCAGCAGCATTTACAGGGACGGCGGGGAGCTGTTTTTT.

This clone was picked up a small number of times. The rearrangement uses TRBV7-8 and TRBJ1-5, with a possible D match to TRBD1 (5 bases). The CDR3 runs 15 residues. V lost 6 bases, J lost 2 bases, and 14 bases lay in between. CDR1 is SGHVS, CDR2 FQNEAQ, per germline. The CDR3 coding sequence is TGTGCCAGCAGTCGACAGTATTCGGGCAATCAGCCCCAGCATTTT. Translating gives CASSRQYSGNQPQHF.

The J gene is TRBJ1-4, the V gene TRBV5-4, with D possibly being TRBD1 (6 bases). The germline V gene encodes CDR1 SGHNT and CDR2 YYREEE (reference sequence). V lost 4 bases to trimming and J lost 3 bases, with 10 bases between them. The CDR3 is made up of 14 amino acids. Here the CDR3 reads CASSGGGPNEKLFF. The CDR3 DNA reads as TGTGCCAGCAGCGGGGGGGGCCCTAATGAAAAACTGTTTTTT.

The chain uses TRBV9 and TRBJ1-4, with D hard to call. Germline CDR1 reads SGDLS; CDR2 reads YYNGEE. V lost 4 bases to trimming and J lost 8 bases, with 18 bases between them. The CDR3 sequence is 15 residues long. The CDR3 DNA follows: TGTGCCAGCAGCAGTAGACCGGGTACTGGGGAAAAACTGTTTTTT. It codes for CASSSRPGTGEKLFF.

V and J are TRBV7-2 and TRBJ2-2; D gene uncertain. CDR3 length: 14 amino acids. V dropped 0 bases and J dropped 7 bases, with 9 bases sitting between them. CDR1 and CDR2 from the germline V gene are SGHTA and FQGNSA. CDR3 in amino acids: CASSLAVGRGELFF. DNA of the CDR3: TGTGCCAGCAGCTTAGCCGTAGGACGCGGGGAGCTGTTTTTT. The full variable domain, with the rest looked up from reference TRBV7-2 and TRBJ2-2, is GAGVSQSPSNKVTEKGKDVELRCDPISGHTALYWYRQSLGQGLEFLIYFQGNSAPDKSGLPSDRFSAERTGGSVSTLTIQRTQQEDSAVYLCASSLAVGRGELFFGEGSRLTVL.

The rearrangement links TRBV2 to TRBJ2-1, with 7 bases matching TRBD2. The V segment lost 7 bases and the J segment 0 bases; nucleotides outside the gene matches: 18. CDR1 is SNHLY and CDR2 is FYNNEI in the germline V gene. The CDR3 has 19 residues. This CDR3 is CASIIGASGRGYSYNEQFF. The CDR3 coding sequence is TGTGCCAGCATAATCGGCGCTAGCGGACGAGGGTACTCCTACAATGAGCAGTTCTTC.

This clone was seen once. The chain recombines TRBV9 with TRBJ2-5, with D possibly being TRBD2 (6 bases). Germline V gene sequence: CDR1 SGDLS, CDR2 YYNGEE. V lost 3 bases and J lost 5, with 17 bases in between. This CDR3 contains 15 residues. CDR3 sequence (DNA): TGTGCCAGCAGCGGCCGGGAGTACCCATACGAGACCCAGTACTTC. Encoded protein: CASSGREYPYETQYF.

The chain couples TRBV7-2 to TRBJ2-7; D not resolved. Between the trimmed V and J ends, which lost 7 bases and 3 bases, there was a span of 10 bases. Germline V gene sequence: CDR1 SGHTA, CDR2 FQGNSA. CDR3 length: 12 residues. As DNA, the CDR3 is TGTGCCAGCACAAGGCAGTACTACGAGCAGTACTTC. Translating it yields CASTRQYYEQYF.

This clone has a handful of counts. This rearrangement joins TRBV28 to TRBJ1-2; D remains ambiguous. This CDR3 has 12 residues. Trimming removed 4 bases at V and 5 bases at J, with 8 bases between. Germline V gene sequence: CDR1 MDHEN, CDR2 SYDVKM. As DNA, the CDR3 is TGTGCCAGCAGTTCCAACAATTATGGCTACACCTTC. Its protein product is CASSSNNYGYTF.

The rearrangement joins TRBV9 to TRBJ2-3; D unclear. The CDR3 extends over 15 amino acids. Trimming cost V 0 bases and J 7 bases, with 15 bases left between them. Germline values: CDR1 SGDLS, CDR2 YYNGEE. The CDR3 sequence: CASSVVAKTDHTQYF. The CDR3 nucleotides read TGTGCCAGCAGCGTAGTCGCAAAAACGGACCATACGCAGTATTTT.

CDR3 DNA sequence: TGTGCCAGCAGTGAAAGTAGTACGACATCCACAGATACGCAGTATTTT. It translates to CASSESSTTSTDTQYF. V and J are TRBV2 and TRBJ2-3; D remains ambiguous. The ends were cut back, 2 bases at V and 2 bases at J, with 14 bases in the middle. Germline lookup yields CDR1 SNHLY and CDR2 FYNNEI. The length of the CDR3 is 16 residues.

The CDR3 bases are TGTGCCATCAGTGAGTCTTTTTCCATGAACACTGAAGCTTTCTTT. It is translated as CAISESFSMNTEAFF. This sequence joins TRBV10-3 and TRBJ1-1; D is unclear. V lost 0 bases and J 0 bases, leaving 8 bases between the germline ends. The V gene's germline CDR1 is ENHRY and CDR2 SYGVKD. This CDR3 has 15 amino acids.

The chain is built from TRBV5-1 and TRBJ2-3, with 12 bases lining up with TRBD2. The CDR3 extends over 18 amino acids. J gave up 1 base and V 1 base, and 7 bases lay outside the gene matches. Germline-derived CDR1 and CDR2 are SGHRS and YFSETQ. The CDR3 region is CASSLWASGRARTDTQYF. CDR3 DNA: TGCGCCAGCAGCTTGTGGGCTAGCGGGAGGGCCCGCACAGATACGCAGTATTTT.

This clone has just one count. The V and J genes are TRBV7-9 and TRBJ2-7; D might be TRBD1 (6 bases). V lost 5 bases and J lost 3, with 17 bases in between. Germline V gives CDR1 SEHNR, CDR2 FQNEAQ (reference sequence). The CDR3 has 15 amino acids. The CDR3 DNA reads TGTGCCAGCAGCCCGATGACAGGATCCTTCTACGAGCAGTACTTC. The encoded protein is CASSPMTGSFYEQYF.